This entry features one T cell receptor (beta chain) sequence. These data are taken from a study of cytomegalovirus exposure and HLA in healthy donors. PCR primers comprised 60 Vbeta and 13 Jbeta primers. Sequencing used immunoSEQ multiplex PCR; TCRdb keeps in-frame clones, though not all of them. The table shows 65,000 to 85,000 clones, with approximately 70% occurring only once. Sequenced input: PBMCs. The receptor was isolated from a male donor in good health and CMV-seropositive.

In nucleotides, the CDR3 is TGTGCCACCACATTAAGCTCCTATAATTCACCCCTCCACTTT. This codes for CATTLSSYNSPLHF. The chain combines TRBV6-1 with TRBJ1-6; unclear D gene. Trimming left V 10 bases short and J 0 bases short, with 10 bases between. Germline assignment: CDR1 MNHNS and CDR2 SASEGT. The CDR3 runs to 14 residues.